The 28 T cell receptor beta chains listed next were all sequenced from one sample in a study of T cells after yellow fever vaccination. TCRdb independently ran MiXCR on the 5' RACE reads; one entry per CDR3 protein. The table lists hundreds of thousands of distinct CDR3 sequences, under 25% of them singletons, with around an eighth in the top ten. The sample was PBMCs, taken 15 days after the yellow fever booster vaccination. The receptors originated from a man aged 25 to 45 who received the YFV17D yellow fever vaccine.

This chain connects TRBV24-1 to TRBJ1-5, with unresolved D. CDR1 and CDR2 from the germline V gene are KGHDR and SFDVKD. Trimming removed 4 bases at V and 3 bases at J, with 9 bases between. CDR3 length: 14 residues. The CDR3: CATSESGNNQPQHF. The DNA for the CDR3 is TGTGCCACCAGTGAGTCAGGAAACAATCAGCCCCAGCATTTT.

This clonotype has a handful of counts. The chain has TRBV7-8 and TRBJ2-1; no clear D gene. The CDR3 has 16 amino acids. Germline lookup yields CDR1 SGHVS and CDR2 FQNEAQ. V lost 6 bases and J 4 bases, leaving 19 bases between the germline ends. The DNA for the CDR3 is TGTGCCAGCAGGCTTATGGTGGTTGAGGAATACAATGAGCAGTTCTTC. Its translation is CASRLMVVEEYNEQFF.

The chain carries TRBV29-1 and TRBJ2-7; 7 nucleotides align to TRBD1. CDR3 length: 12 amino acids. Per the germline V gene, CDR1 is SQVTM and CDR2 is ANQGSEA. The V gene end was trimmed by 4 bases and the J gene end by 2 bases; junction bases not matched to a gene: 2. The CDR3 sequence: CSVGDRPYEQYF. In DNA form, the CDR3 reads TGCAGCGTTGGGGACAGACCCTACGAGCAGTACTTC.

This clonotype was seen a few times. The chain is built from TRBV5-4 and TRBJ2-3; 11 nucleotides agree with TRBD2. CDR3 length: 16 residues. Germline trimming cut 3 bases from V and 3 bases from J; bases unmatched to any gene: 6. Germline-derived CDR1 and CDR2 are SGHNT and YYREEE (reference sequence). This CDR3 reads CASSSRLAGMTDTQYF. As DNA, the CDR3 is TGTGCCAGCAGCTCTCGACTAGCGGGGATGACAGATACGCAGTATTTT.

This clonotype was detected only a few times. The genes are TRBV5-1 and TRBJ2-1; 11 bases match TRBD1. The CDR3 runs 15 residues. After removal of 3 bases from V and 7 bases from J, the junction contained 6 bases not matched to a gene. The germline CDR1 and CDR2 sequences are SGHRS and YFSETQ. DNA of the CDR3: TGCGCCAGCAGCTGGGGACAGGGGGTCCCGAATGAGCAGTTCTTC. This codes for CASSWGQGVPNEQFF.

Here the CDR3 DNA reads TGTGCCAGCCTCGGGACATCTGCCTACGAGCAGTACTTC. Translation gives CASLGTSAYEQYF. The chain employs TRBV6-1 and TRBJ2-7; TRBD1 is a possible D gene (6 bases). Between the trimmed V and J ends, which lost 8 bases and 2 bases, there was a span of 13 bases. Germline V gene sequence: CDR1 MNHNS, CDR2 SASEGT. CDR3 size: 13 residues.

This chain uses TRBV12-3 or TRBV12-4 with TRBJ2-7; the match to TRBD2 covers 11 bases. J gave up 2 bases and V 6 bases, and 9 bases lay outside the gene matches. The CDR3 has 16 amino acids. The CDR3 sequence is CASRYSGRVSAYEQYF. The CDR3 DNA reads as TGTGCCAGCAGATATAGCGGGAGGGTTTCCGCCTACGAGCAGTACTTC.

This clonotype was detected only a few times. The rearrangement uses TRBV28 and TRBJ1-4; a possible D gene is TRBD1 (6 bases). The CDR3 is 14 amino acids. V lost 5 bases and J 1 base, leaving 8 bases between the germline ends. Germline V gene data show CDR1 as MDHEN and CDR2 as SYDVKM. The CDR3 DNA sequence: TGTGCCAGCAGTAAACAGGGAACTAATGAAAAACTGTTTTTT. Protein: CASSKQGTNEKLFF.

The chain links TRBV15 to TRBJ2-4; 7 positions agree with TRBD1. The CDR3 extends over 18 amino acids. V lost 4 bases, J lost 1 base, and 13 bases stayed unmatched. CDR1 is LNHNV and CDR2 is YYDKDF in the germline V gene (reference sequence). The CDR3 sequence is CATSKDRRAQWAKNIQYF. DNA for the CDR3: TGTGCCACCAGCAAGGACAGGCGGGCCCAATGGGCCAAAAACATTCAGTACTTC.

J is TRBJ1-1 and V is TRBV20-1; D is possibly TRBD1 (5 bases). In germline, CDR1 is DFQATT, CDR2 SNEGSKA (reference sequence). Trimming cost V 6 bases and J 0 bases, with 26 bases left between them. The CDR3 extends over 18 amino acids. For the CDR3, the DNA is TGCAGTGCCCAGCCGTCTCGACAGTTTCAACTCATGAACACTGAAGCTTTCTTT. It codes for CSAQPSRQFQLMNTEAFF.

The rearrangement links TRBV11-2 to TRBJ1-1, with D hard to call. Germline V lookup: CDR1 SGHAT, CDR2 FQNNGV. Trimming shortened V by 0 bases and J by 7 bases, and 9 bases separated the two germline ends. The length of the CDR3 is 13 residues. The CDR3 bases are TGTGCCAGCAGCTTAGATACGGGTGTTGAAGCTTTCTTT. Its translation: CASSLDTGVEAFF.

V and J are TRBV7-3 and TRBJ2-2; weak D call: TRBD2 (6 bases). V lost 6 bases and J 3 bases, leaving 17 bases between the germline ends. Germline V gene data show CDR1 as SGHTA and CDR2 as FQGTGA. CDR3 length: 16 residues. The CDR3 nucleotides are TGTGCCAGCAGTTCCTTCGGGGGTCCGGACACCGGGGAGCTGTTTTTT. Amino acid sequence: CASSSFGGPDTGELFF.

This clonotype was counted only a few times. The J gene is TRBJ2-7, the V gene TRBV4-2, with 8 bases identical to TRBD2. The CDR3 is made up of 16 amino acids. Germline CDR1 is LGHNA and CDR2 is YNFKEQ. Unmatched junction bases numbered 5, after V lost 1 base and J lost 0 bases. The CDR3 spells CASSQVAGSSSYEQYF. The CDR3 bases are TGTGCCAGCAGCCAAGTAGCGGGGTCGAGCTCCTACGAGCAGTACTTC.

This clonotype has a handful of counts. The chain links TRBV5-1 to TRBJ2-2; 11 nucleotides align to TRBD2. The CDR3 is 17 residues long. Germline CDR1 reads SGHRS; CDR2 reads YFSETQ. The V gene end was trimmed by 0 bases and the J gene end by 3 bases; junction bases not matched to a gene: 4. The CDR3 region has the DNA TGCGCCAGCAGCTTGGGCCCGACTAGCGGGGACACCGGGGAGCTGTTTTTT. The encoded protein is CASSLGPTSGDTGELFF.

The chain employs TRBV20-1 and TRBJ2-1, with TRBD1 as a possible D gene (6 bases). Germline values: CDR1 DFQATT, CDR2 SNEGSKA (reference sequence). The CDR3 is 14 residues long. V lost 1 base, J lost 9 bases, and 16 bases lay in between. DNA for the CDR3: TGCAGTGCTAGAGCTGGGACAATGGTCGGTGAGCAGTTCTTC. This codes for CSARAGTMVGEQFF.

The rearrangement joins TRBV9 to TRBJ2-1, with TRBD2 identical over 9 bases. Germline-derived CDR1 and CDR2 are SGDLS and YYNGEE. J lost 7 bases, V lost 0 bases, and 2 bases had no gene match. This CDR3 comprises 14 residues. CDR3: CASSVGGRVNEQFF. CDR3 bases: TGTGCCAGCAGCGTAGGCGGGAGGGTGAATGAGCAGTTCTTC.

This clonotype has only a few counts. V gene TRBV24-1 combines with J gene TRBJ2-1, with 11 nucleotides matching TRBD2. The CDR3 runs 16 residues. After removal of 4 bases from V and 5 bases from J, the junction contained 6 bases not matched to a gene. Germline CDR1 KGHDR, CDR2 SFDVKD. This chain's CDR3 is CATSDLSGRENNEQFF. The CDR3 coding sequence is TGTGCCACCAGTGACCTTAGCGGGAGGGAGAACAATGAGCAGTTCTTC.

The chain recombines TRBV10-2 with TRBJ2-5, with D possibly matching TRBD1 (5 bases). The CDR3 spans 13 residues. V was shortened by 6 bases and J by 5 bases, with 13 bases between the two germline ends. Germline CDR1 is WSHSY and CDR2 is SAAADI. This chain's CDR3 is CASRGQGTETQYF. The CDR3 DNA reads as TGCGCCAGCAGAGGGCAGGGAACGGAGACCCAGTACTTC.

The chain recombines TRBV12-3 or TRBV12-4 with TRBJ1-5; the D is unclear. The CDR3 runs to 13 residues. Trimming pared 3 bases from V and 4 bases from J, leaving 7 bases between. Here the CDR3 reads CASSFTRNQPQHF. The CDR3 nucleotides read TGTGCCAGCAGTTTTACTCGAAATCAGCCCCAGCATTTT.

V gene TRBV20-1 combines with J gene TRBJ2-7; D perhaps matches TRBD1 (5 bases). The length of the CDR3 is 12 residues. CDR1 is DFQATT and CDR2 is SNEGSKA in the germline V gene (reference sequence). V was clipped by 3 bases and J by 7 bases, with 13 bases between them. CDR3 residues: CSASQSSGEQYF. The CDR3 DNA reads as TGCAGTGCTAGTCAGTCTTCAGGGGAGCAGTACTTC.

V and J are TRBV11-2 and TRBJ2-5, with 7 bases identical to TRBD1. Germline CDR1 reads SGHAT; CDR2 reads FQNNGV. This CDR3 spans 14 amino acids. V lost 8 bases to trimming and J lost 1 base; unmatched junction nucleotides: 7. The CDR3, as DNA: TGTGCCAGCGCCTATTCAGGGGGCCAAGAGACCCAGTACTTC. Protein product: CASAYSGGQETQYF.

CDR3 in DNA: TGTGCCACCAGCAGAGATCGCGGGACTAGCGTCACAGATACGCAGTATTTT. Translated, it gives CATSRDRGTSVTDTQYF. The gene calls are TRBV15 and TRBJ2-3; 10 nucleotides agree with TRBD2. The CDR3 loop spans 17 amino acids. V lost 0 bases, J lost 2 bases, and 5 bases stayed unmatched. CDR1 is LNHNV and CDR2 is YYDKDF in the germline V gene (reference sequence).

V and J are TRBV28 and TRBJ1-1; no clear D gene. Trimming pared 3 bases from V and 8 bases from J, leaving 10 bases between. The germline V gene has CDR1 MDHEN and CDR2 SYDVKM. The CDR3 covers 12 residues. Written as DNA, the CDR3 is TGTGCCAGCAGTTTTCCTGATATCGAAGCTTTCTTT. Translated, it gives CASSFPDIEAFF. Supplemented by reference TRBV28 and TRBJ1-1, the full variable domain reads DVKVTQSSRYLVKRTGEKVFLECVQDMDHENMFWYRQDPGLGLRLIYFSYDVKMKEKGDIPEGYSVSREKKERFSLILESASTNQTSMYLCASSFPDIEAFFGQGTRLTVV.

The V gene is TRBV7-2, the J gene TRBJ2-6; a weak D match, TRBD1 (6 bases). CDR3 size: 16 residues. CDR1 is SGHTA and CDR2 is FQGNSA in the germline V gene. V lost 3 bases and J lost 5, with 14 bases in between. DNA of the CDR3: TGTGCCAGCAGCTTGTTCGACAGGTGTAGGGCCAACGTCCTGACTTTC. This encodes CASSLFDRCRANVLTF.

This clonotype was picked up a small number of times. The genes are TRBV7-2 and TRBJ2-1; 10 nucleotides line up with TRBD1. Germline loops: CDR1 SGHTA, CDR2 FQGNSA. V gave up 5 bases and J gave up 4 bases; unmatched junction bases: 8. The CDR3 is 16 amino acids. CDR3 protein: CASSPNRDRGYNEQFF. CDR3 coding DNA: TGTGCCAGCAGCCCGAACCGGGACAGGGGTTACAATGAGCAGTTCTTC.

The chain combines TRBV7-2 with TRBJ2-4, with TRBD1 matching 10 bases. CDR1 is SGHTA, CDR2 FQGNSA, per germline. The CDR3 is 17 amino acids. V lost 5 bases to trimming and J lost 7 bases; unmatched junction nucleotides: 14. The CDR3 loop reads CASSHKPGQGLGNIQYF. CDR3 nucleotides: TGTGCCAGCAGCCATAAACCGGGACAGGGGCTGGGGAACATTCAGTACTTC.

The gene calls are TRBV7-2 and TRBJ2-7, with D maybe TRBD1 (6 bases). Germline V gene data show CDR1 as SGHTA and CDR2 as FQGNSA. The CDR3 has 14 residues. Deletions cut 3 bases from V and 6 bases from J, with 15 bases between. The CDR3 reads CASSFLQGRGEQYF. CDR3 in DNA: TGTGCCAGCAGCTTCTTACAGGGTCGCGGCGAGCAGTACTTC.

This clonotype came up a few times. V usage is TRBV6-2 or TRBV6-3 and J usage is TRBJ2-4, with a tentative D call TRBD2 (6 bases). V was trimmed by 4 bases and J by 3 bases, leaving 10 bases between them. Germline CDR1 reads MNHEY; CDR2 reads SVGEGT. The CDR3 consists of 14 residues. This CDR3 is CASSSSADKNIQYF. The DNA of the CDR3 is TGTGCCAGCAGTTCTAGCGCCGACAAAAACATTCAGTACTTC.